This TCR beta chain was documented in a study of CD8 T cells in ankylosing spondylitis. Regarding the study as a whole: Clones linked to disease, bearing a CD8+ phenotype, were relatively rare in peripheral blood.

TCRdb recomputed calls from the 5' RACE reads with MiXCR, one row per CDR3 protein. This sample has 150,000 to 200,000 distinct CDR3 sequences, with 15% to 20% found just once. Unmatched junction bases numbered 13, after V lost 7 bases and J lost 6 bases. Germline values: CDR1 SQVTM, CDR2 ANQGSEA. This CDR3 spans 14 amino acids. This clonotype was seen repeatedly, ten times or more. Its specificity is not known. This sequence was found in a male donor with ankylosing spondylitis or in good health (not recorded which). V and J are TRBV29-1 and TRBJ1-2, with 8 bases that match TRBD1. Sequencing used blood, either unsorted or a sorted T cell fraction (not recorded which). The chain's CDR3 is CSGSHGQGANGYTF. In nucleotides, the CDR3 is TGCAGCGGCTCCCACGGACAGGGAGCAAATGGCTACACCTTC.